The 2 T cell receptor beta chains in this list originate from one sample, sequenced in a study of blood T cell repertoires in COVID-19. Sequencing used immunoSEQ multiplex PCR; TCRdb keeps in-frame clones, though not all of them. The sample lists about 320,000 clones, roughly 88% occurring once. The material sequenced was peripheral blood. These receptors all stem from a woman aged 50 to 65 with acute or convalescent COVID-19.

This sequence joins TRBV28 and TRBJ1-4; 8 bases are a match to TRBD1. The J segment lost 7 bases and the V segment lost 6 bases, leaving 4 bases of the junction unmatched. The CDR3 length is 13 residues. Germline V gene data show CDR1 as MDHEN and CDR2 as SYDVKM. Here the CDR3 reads CASRWTGTEKLFF. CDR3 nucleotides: TGTGCCAGCAGATGGACAGGGACTGAAAAACTGTTTTTT. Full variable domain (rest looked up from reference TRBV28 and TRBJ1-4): DVKVTQSSRYLVKRTGEKVFLECVQDMDHENMFWYRQDPGLGLRLIYFSYDVKMKEKGDIPEGYSVSREKKERFSLILESASTNQTSMYLCASRWTGTEKLFFGSGTQLSVL.

The CDR3 DNA sequence: TGTGCCAGCAGCTTGGCGGGAGTATCTGGAAACACCATATATTTT. Translated, it gives CASSLAGVSGNTIYF. This chain joins TRBV5-5 and TRBJ1-3; D ambiguous. V was pared by 0 bases and J by 1 base, with 8 bases between. Germline V gene lookup returns CDR1 SGHKS and CDR2 YYEKEE (reference sequence). This CDR3 region has 15 residues.